This T cell receptor (beta chain) came from a study of response to subunit inactivated influenza vaccine. Regarding the study as a whole: That few new T cells are recruited by each seasonal influenza vaccination was the authors' suggestion.

This clonotype occurred many times. Its antigen is undetermined. TCRdb recomputed calls from the RT-PCR reads with MiXCR, one row per CDR3 protein. The sample contains about 500,000 distinct CDR3 sequences, approximately 6.9% of which appear only once. Germline V gives CDR1 SGDLS, CDR2 YYNGEE. The CDR3 extends over 13 amino acids. V dropped 4 bases and J dropped 13 bases, with 18 bases sitting between them. The chain combines TRBV9 with TRBJ2-1; D possibly corresponds to TRBD1 (6 bases). The sequences come from PBMCs from blood, collected around 2 years after vaccination. This clonotype originated in a man aged 50 to 69 who received an inactivated influenza vaccine. The chain's CDR3 is CASSLILGTHQFF. The CDR3 coding sequence is TGTGCCAGCAGCCTAATCTTGGGGACACATCAGTTCTTC.